The clone carrying this T cell receptor beta chain has just a few counts. This record comes from a study of blood T cell repertoires in COVID-19. Study-level background: Samples representing acute and convalescent COVID-19 were sourced from the United States, Italy and Spain. Nucleic acid was either cDNA or gDNA, and it came from T cells, B-cell-depleted T cells, or PBMCs.

Trimming cost V 2 bases and J 6 bases; bases outside gene matches: 7. The germline CDR1 and CDR2 sequences are SGHTA and FQGNSA. CDR3 size: 16 residues. The method was immunoSEQ multiplex PCR; TCRdb's version includes in-frame clones alone and lacks a portion of them. The table lists 250,000 or so clones, 85% of them singletons. The sample taken for sequencing was PBMCs or T cells enriched from blood (not recorded which). The TCR originated in a woman between 50 and 59 years old who had been exposed to COVID-19. The chain recombines TRBV7-2 with TRBJ1-6; 7 bases map to TRBD1. The CDR3 is CASSLSPGGSNSPLHF. The CDR3 DNA reads TGTGCCAGCAGCTTAAGTCCAGGGGGAAGTAATTCACCCCTCCACTTT.